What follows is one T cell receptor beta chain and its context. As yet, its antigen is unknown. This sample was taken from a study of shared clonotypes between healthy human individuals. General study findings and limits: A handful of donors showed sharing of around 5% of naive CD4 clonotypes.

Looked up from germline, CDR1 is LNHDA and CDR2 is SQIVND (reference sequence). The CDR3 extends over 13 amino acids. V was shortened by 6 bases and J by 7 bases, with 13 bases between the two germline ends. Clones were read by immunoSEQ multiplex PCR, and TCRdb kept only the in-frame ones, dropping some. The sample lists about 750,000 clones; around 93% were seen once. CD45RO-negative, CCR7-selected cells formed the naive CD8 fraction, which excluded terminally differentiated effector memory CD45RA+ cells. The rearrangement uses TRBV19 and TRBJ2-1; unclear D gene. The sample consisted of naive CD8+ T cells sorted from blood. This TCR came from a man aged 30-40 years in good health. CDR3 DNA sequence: TGTGCCAGTAGCCCCGTTATGGGGAATGAGCAGTTCTTC. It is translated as CASSPVMGNEQFF.